This T cell receptor (beta chain) was recovered during a study of T-cell memory formation after mild COVID-19. Trimming removed 5 bases at V and 1 base at J, with 18 bases between. Germline V lookup: CDR1 SEHNR, CDR2 FQNEAQ (reference sequence). The CDR3 spans 17 residues. TCRdb ran MiXCR on the 5' RACE reads and lists one entry per CDR3 protein. Among about 130,000 distinct CDR3 sequences listed, approximately 25% were seen once. A few counts support this clonotype. This chain links TRBV7-9 with TRBJ2-1, with D possibly being TRBD2 (5 bases). The clonotype was recovered from an adult woman who had mild COVID-19 (a few samples of this study predate the infection). Cell type and time point are not known. The sample was PBMCs or a T cell subset sorted from them (not recorded which). CDR3 DNA sequence: TGTGCCAGCAGCCTCGAGGCAACTAGATATTCCTACAATGAGCAGTTCTTC. This encodes CASSLEATRYSYNEQFF.